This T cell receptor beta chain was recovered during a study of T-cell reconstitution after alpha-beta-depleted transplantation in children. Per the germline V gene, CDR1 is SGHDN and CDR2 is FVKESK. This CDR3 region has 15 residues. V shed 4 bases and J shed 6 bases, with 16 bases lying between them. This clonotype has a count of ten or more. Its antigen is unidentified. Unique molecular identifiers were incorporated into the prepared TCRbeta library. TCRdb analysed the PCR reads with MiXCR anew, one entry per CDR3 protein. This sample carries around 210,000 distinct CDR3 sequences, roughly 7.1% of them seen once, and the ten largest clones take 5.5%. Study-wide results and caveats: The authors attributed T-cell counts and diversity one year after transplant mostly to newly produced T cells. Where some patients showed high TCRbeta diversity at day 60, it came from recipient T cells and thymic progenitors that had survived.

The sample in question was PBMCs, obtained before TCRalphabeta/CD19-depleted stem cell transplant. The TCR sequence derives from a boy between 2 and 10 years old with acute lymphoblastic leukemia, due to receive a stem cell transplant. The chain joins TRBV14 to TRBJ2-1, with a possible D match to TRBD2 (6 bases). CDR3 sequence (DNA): TGTGCCAGCAGCCGACCTACAAGGACTACCAATGAGCAGTTCTTC. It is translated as CASSRPTRTTNEQFF. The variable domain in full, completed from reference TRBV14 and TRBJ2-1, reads EAGVTQFPSHSVIEKGQTVTLRCDPISGHDNLYWYRRVMGKEIKFLLHFVKESKQDESGMPNNRFLAERTGGTYSTLKVQPAELEDSGVYFCASSRPTRTTNEQFFGPGTRLTVL.